The present TCR beta chain was sequenced within a study of patients and donors after allogeneic stem cell transplantation. The length of the CDR3 is 15 residues. Germline CDR1 reads SGHTA; CDR2 reads FQGNSA. The ends lost 3 bases at V and 5 bases at J; junction bases unmatched: 7. This clonotype was observed a few times. TCRdb reprocessed the RT-PCR reads with MiXCR, giving one entry per CDR3 protein. The sample records approximately 31,000 distinct CDR3 sequences, 37% being singletons. The source of this sequence is a human donor who was either an allogeneic HSCT recipient or a stem cell or donor lymphocyte infusion donor (not recorded which). It is not recorded whose cells these are; they may come from a transplant donor. The chain has TRBV7-2 and TRBJ2-3; 8 positions match TRBD2. The sample consisted of blood, either unsorted or a sorted T cell fraction (not recorded which). CDR3 amino acids: CASSFISGTRDTQYF. In DNA, the CDR3 is TGTGCCAGCAGCTTTATTAGCGGGACCCGAGATACGCAGTATTTT.